The clone carrying this T cell receptor beta chain was detected ten times or more. The antigen is undetermined. The data derive from a study of PD-1 blockade in mismatch repair-deficient tumors. Findings and limits, study-wide: After pembrolizumab, tumor-resident clones rose rapidly, then generally contracted before radiologic responses.

Unmatched junction bases numbered 6, after V lost 4 bases and J lost 2 bases. Germline V lookup: CDR1 SGHRS, CDR2 YFSETQ. This CDR3 has 16 residues. TCRdb's copy holds only in-frame clones and misses some; the assay was immunoSEQ multiplex PCR. The table shows fewer than 50,000 clones, with about 76% occurring only once. The chain links TRBV5-1 to TRBJ2-5; TRBD1 matches at 12 bases. The receptor's source is an adult with mismatch repair-deficient cancer. The specimen comprised peripheral blood, sampled 4 weeks after starting pembrolizumab. Here the CDR3 DNA reads TGCGCCAGCAGCGCCGGGACAGGGGGCGGGCAAGAGACCCAGTACTTC. Its protein product is CASSAGTGGGQETQYF.